These 17 T cell receptor beta chains were all obtained from the same sample, sequenced in a study of T cell repertoires in cytomegalovirus infection. TCRdb analysed the reads with MiXCR anew, one entry per CDR3 protein. The data hold 200,000 to 300,000 distinct CDR3 sequences, with approximately 10% observed a single time. Input material: PBMCs. The source is a human donor in good health (CMV status not recorded). Some clones in this sample may be carry-over from other donors' samples.

This clonotype showed up many times. The chain carries TRBV7-3 and TRBJ1-5; D is unclear. This CDR3 is 13 amino acids long. Germline V gives CDR1 SGHTA, CDR2 FQGTGA. Trimming stripped 0 bases from V and 1 base from J, with 1 base between. This chain's CDR3 is CASSLTSNQPQHF. The CDR3 DNA sequence: TGTGCCAGCAGCTTAACCAGCAATCAGCCCCAGCATTTT. The variable domain in full, completed from reference TRBV7-3 and TRBJ1-5, reads GAGVSQTPSNKVTEKGKYVELRCDPISGHTALYWYRQSLGQGPEFLIYFQGTGAADDSGLPNDRFFAVRPEGSVSTLKIQRTERGDSAVYLCASSLTSNQPQHFGDGTRLSIL.

The chain uses TRBV5-1 and TRBJ1-1, with unresolved D. There are 15 residues in the CDR3. In germline, CDR1 is SGHRS, CDR2 YFSETQ. Trimming took 5 bases from V and 4 from J, leaving 18 bases between them. CDR3 sequence: CASSSPRGVGTEAFF. The CDR3 region has the DNA TGCGCCAGCAGTTCCCCTCGGGGAGTTGGCACTGAAGCTTTCTTT.

This clonotype was recorded at least ten times. The chain combines TRBV12-3 or TRBV12-4 with TRBJ2-3; the match to TRBD1 covers 10 bases. J gave up 2 bases and V 6 bases, and 8 bases lay outside the gene matches. The CDR3 is 16 amino acids. CDR3 in amino acids: CASRPGTGAFTDTQYF. The DNA of the CDR3 is TGTGCCAGCAGACCGGGGACAGGGGCTTTCACAGATACGCAGTATTTT.

This clonotype was seen at least ten times. V usage is TRBV19 and J usage is TRBJ2-1; no firm D call. The CDR3 spans 14 residues. In germline, CDR1 is LNHDA, CDR2 SQIVND (reference sequence). V shed 3 bases and J shed 7 bases, with 13 bases lying between them. CDR3 DNA: TGTGCCAGTAGTATGGGGTTATGGGGTAATGAGCAGTTCTTC. It yields the protein CASSMGLWGNEQFF.

This clonotype was found many times. V usage is TRBV5-5 and J usage is TRBJ2-6, with 9 bases identical to TRBD1. Germline-derived CDR1 and CDR2 are SGHKS and YYEKEE (reference sequence). This CDR3 comprises 17 residues. The V gene end was trimmed by 6 bases and the J gene end by 2 bases; junction bases not matched to a gene: 9. For the CDR3, the DNA is TGTGCCAGCAATCCCGGGACAGGGAGAACTGGGGCCAACGTCCTGACTTTC. Translation gives CASNPGTGRTGANVLTF.

The CDR3 protein is CAISGQGAADTQYF. For the CDR3, the DNA is TGTGCCATCAGTGGTCAGGGGGCTGCAGATACGCAGTATTTT. The chain recombines TRBV10-3 with TRBJ2-3; 8 bases line up with TRBD1. Trimming at V came to 4 bases and at J to 4 bases, leaving 4 bases not matched to a gene. The CDR3 totals 14 residues. Germline values: CDR1 ENHRY, CDR2 SYGVKD.

This clonotype was seen repeatedly, ten times or more. This rearrangement joins TRBV7-6 to TRBJ2-5; 8 nucleotides agree with TRBD2. Germline V CDR1 and CDR2: SGHVS, FNYEAQ. V was clipped by 7 bases and J by 5 bases; unmatched bases: 6. The CDR3 covers 13 residues. CDR3 DNA: TGTGCCAGCACCCCGGCTAGCGGGGAGACCCAGTACTTC. This encodes CASTPASGETQYF.

This clonotype was seen repeatedly, ten times or more. The chain links TRBV28 to TRBJ1-6, with TRBD1 matching over 9 bases. The CDR3 sequence is 15 residues long. Germline V gene data show CDR1 as MDHEN and CDR2 as SYDVKM. Germline trimming cut 4 bases from V and 10 bases from J; bases unmatched to any gene: 8. Written as DNA, the CDR3 is TGTGCCAGCAGTTCCTCCGGGACAGGGTTATCACCCCTCCACTTT. It translates to CASSSSGTGLSPLHF. The full variable domain, completed using reference TRBV28 and TRBJ1-6, is DVKVTQSSRYLVKRTGEKVFLECVQDMDHENMFWYRQDPGLGLRLIYFSYDVKMKEKGDIPEGYSVSREKKERFSLILESASTNQTSMYLCASSSSGTGLSPLHFGNGTRLTVT.

This clonotype was detected ten times or more. V is TRBV7-2 and J is TRBJ2-7, with D possibly matching TRBD2 (6 bases). With 1 base removed from V and 5 bases from J, the gap between germline ends came to 15 bases. The CDR3 extends over 15 amino acids. The germline V gene has CDR1 SGHTA and CDR2 FQGNSA. As DNA, the CDR3 is TGTGCCAGCAGCTTAGGGGGTCGGGAGCTTAACGAGCAGTACTTC. Protein product: CASSLGGRELNEQYF.

Many counts were recorded for this clonotype. The V gene is TRBV12-3 or TRBV12-4, the J gene TRBJ2-3; 7 positions match TRBD2. This CDR3 spans 15 amino acids. J lost 0 bases, V lost 6 bases, and 6 bases had no gene match. The CDR3 region is CASRPSGASTDTQYF. The CDR3, as DNA: TGTGCCAGCAGACCGAGCGGGGCTAGCACAGATACGCAGTATTTT.

The chain employs TRBV6-2 or TRBV6-3 and TRBJ2-3; D is possibly TRBD1 (6 bases). Germline V gives CDR1 MNHEY, CDR2 SVGEGT. The ends were cut back, 6 bases at V and 6 bases at J, with 16 bases in the middle. The length of the CDR3 is 14 residues. The DNA for the CDR3 is TGTGCCAGCAGGAGCTGGACAGAAGTGGATACGCAGTATTTT. Translating it yields CASRSWTEVDTQYF.

This clonotype was seen more than once but under ten times. The rearrangement joins TRBV28 to TRBJ2-7; D perhaps matches TRBD1 (5 bases). Germline V gene data show CDR1 as MDHEN and CDR2 as SYDVKM. Trimming stripped 6 bases from V and 3 bases from J, with 12 bases between. CDR3 length: 13 residues. The CDR3 spells CASRTPGHYEQYF. The CDR3 DNA sequence: TGTGCCAGCAGAACCCCTGGACACTACGAGCAGTACTTC.

This clonotype was observed at least ten times. V is TRBV7-2 and J is TRBJ2-7, with 8 nucleotides matching TRBD1. The CDR3 extends over 15 amino acids. The V and J ends lost 2 bases and 6 bases, in that order; junction bases with no gene match: 9. CDR1 is SGHTA, CDR2 FQGNSA, per germline. CDR3 coding DNA: TGTGCCAGCAGCTTAAAAGGGCAGGGGGCTGGCGAGCAGTACTTC. Protein: CASSLKGQGAGEQYF. Using reference TRBV7-2 and TRBJ2-7 for the parts outside the CDR3, the full variable domain is GAGVSQSPSNKVTEKGKDVELRCDPISGHTALYWYRQSLGQGLEFLIYFQGNSAPDKSGLPSDRFSAERTGGSVSTLTIQRTQQEDSAVYLCASSLKGQGAGEQYFGPGTRLTVT.

This clonotype has at least ten counts. This CDR3 reads CASSSPGSGANVLTF. The CDR3 DNA is TGTGCCAGCAGCTCCCCAGGGTCCGGGGCCAACGTCCTGACTTTC. V and J are TRBV11-3 and TRBJ2-6, with D possibly matching TRBD1 (5 bases). CDR1 is SGHNT and CDR2 is YENEEA in the germline V gene. V lost 4 bases, J lost 4 bases, and 11 bases lay in between. The CDR3 is 15 amino acids.

The chain links TRBV5-1 to TRBJ2-2; D might be TRBD2 (6 bases). CDR3 length: 16 amino acids. In germline, CDR1 is SGHRS, CDR2 YFSETQ. V was cut by 4 bases and J by 7 bases, with 20 bases left in between. The CDR3 is CASSPRGASQVGELFF. The CDR3 DNA reads TGCGCCAGCAGCCCCCGCGGGGCTAGTCAGGTCGGGGAGCTGTTTTTT.

In its sample, this clonotype was seen many times. The CDR3 loop reads CASMRGGKTQYF. The CDR3 nucleotides are TGTGCCAGCATGCGGGGTGGGAAGACCCAGTACTTC. The V call is TRBV28, the J call TRBJ2-5; possibly TRBD2 for D (6 bases). The CDR3 extends over 12 amino acids. Trimming pared 7 bases from V and 6 bases from J, leaving 12 bases between. CDR1 is MDHEN and CDR2 is SYDVKM in the germline V gene.

This clonotype has at least ten counts. The genes are TRBV12-3 or TRBV12-4 and TRBJ1-5; 8 bases fit TRBD1. Trimming removed 4 bases from V and 2 bases from J; junction bases left unmatched: 7. This CDR3 spans 16 amino acids. The DNA for the CDR3 is TGTGCCAGCAGTTCGACATTGACAGGGGGCAATCAGCCCCAGCATTTT. Protein: CASSSTLTGGNQPQHF.